The source of this TCR beta chain is a study of T cells in Graves' hyperthyroidism and ophthalmopathy. The ends lost 10 bases at V and 3 bases at J; junction bases unmatched: 7. The CDR3 totals 14 residues. Germline assignment: CDR1 ENHRY and CDR2 SYGVKD. Amplification of TCR beta CDR3 regions used RNA as the template. Researchers ran a first-round RT-PCR on the TCR CDR3 using the HTBI primer set. TCRdb reprocessed the multiplex PCR reads via MiXCR and lists one record per CDR3 protein. The repertoire holds about 560,000 distinct CDR3 sequences, with about half as singletons. This clonotype occurred a few times.

The TCR originated in a woman aged 18-29 years with Graves' hyperthyroidism. V and J are TRBV10-3 and TRBJ2-2; 8 bases map to TRBD1. Sequencing was carried out using peripheral blood or thyroid tissue (not recorded which). CDR3 protein: CASRGPGYTGELFF. CDR3 bases: TGTGCCAGCAGGGGGCCGGGGTACACCGGGGAGCTGTTTTTT.